The entry below describes one T cell receptor beta chain. This specimen includes other DNA sequences encoding the same CDR3. Donors were grouped by their self-reported clinical history. This record comes from a study of blood T cell repertoires in COVID-19. Trimming at V came to 3 bases and at J to 4 bases, leaving 2 bases not matched to a gene. Per germline, CDR1 GTSNPN and CDR2 SVGIG (reference sequence). CDR3 length equals 13 residues. Clones were read by immunoSEQ multiplex PCR, and TCRdb kept only the in-frame ones, dropping some. The sample includes roughly 300,000 clones, roughly nine tenths of them seen just once.

The sequence derives from a woman in her 30s who had recovered from COVID-19. The sequenced sample was PBMCs or T cells enriched from blood (not recorded which). This chain uses TRBV30 with TRBJ1-2, with 10 bases identical to TRBD1. The chain's CDR3 is CAWSRDRGYGYTF. In DNA, the CDR3 is TGTGCCTGGAGCCGGGACAGGGGCTATGGCTACACCTTC.